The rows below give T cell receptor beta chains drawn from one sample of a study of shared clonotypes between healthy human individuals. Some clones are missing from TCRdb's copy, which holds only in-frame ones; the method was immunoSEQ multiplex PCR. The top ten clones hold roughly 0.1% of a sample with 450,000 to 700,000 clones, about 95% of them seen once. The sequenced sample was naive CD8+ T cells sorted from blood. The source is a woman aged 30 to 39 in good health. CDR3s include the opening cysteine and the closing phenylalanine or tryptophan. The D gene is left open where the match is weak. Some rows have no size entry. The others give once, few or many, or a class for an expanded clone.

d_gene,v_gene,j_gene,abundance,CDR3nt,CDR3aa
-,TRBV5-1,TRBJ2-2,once,TGCGCCAGCAGCTTGGAAGGGGTGGACAACACCGGGGAGCTGTTTTTT,CASSLEGVDNTGELFF
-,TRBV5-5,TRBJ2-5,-,TGTGCCAGCAGCTTGGGGCAGGGTTATTGGGAGACCCAGTACTTC,CASSLGQGYWETQYF
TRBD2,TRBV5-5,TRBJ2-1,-,TGTGCCAGCAGCTTTTCTAGCGGGGCTATTTGGGAGCAGTTCTTC,CASSFSSGAIWEQFF
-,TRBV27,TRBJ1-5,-,TGTGCCAGCAGTTTGTACGGAATTAGCAATCAGCCCCAGCATTTT,CASSLYGISNQPQHF
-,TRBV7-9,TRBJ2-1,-,TGTGCCACCCGAGGCCTCGACAATGAGCAGTTCTTC,CATRGLDNEQFF
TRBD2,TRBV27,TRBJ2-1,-,TGTGCCAGCAGCAGACTAGCGGGCACTTACAATGAGCAGTTCTTC,CASSRLAGTYNEQFF
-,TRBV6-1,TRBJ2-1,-,TGTGCCAGCAGTGAATTGGTAGGGAGCTCCTACAATGAGCAGTTCTTC,CASSELVGSSYNEQFF
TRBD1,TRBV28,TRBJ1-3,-,TGTGCCAGCAGTTTATTACAGGGGGCGCAAGGAAACACCATATATTTT,CASSLLQGAQGNTIYF
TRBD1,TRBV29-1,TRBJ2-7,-,TGCAGCGTTCCCGGGACAGGACATCCCTACGAGCAGTACTTC,CSVPGTGHPYEQYF
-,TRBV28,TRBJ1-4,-,TGTGCCAGCAGTTTAATAGGCGAAAAACTGTTTTTT,CASSLIGEKLFF
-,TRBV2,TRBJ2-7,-,TGTGCCAGCAGCGGGGACCTCTCCTACGAGCAGTACTTC,CASSGDLSYEQYF
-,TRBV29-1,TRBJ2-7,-,TGCAGCGCAGCCATAAGGAGCTCCTACGAGCAGTACTTC,CSAAIRSSYEQYF
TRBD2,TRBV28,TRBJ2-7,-,TGTGCCAGCAGTCGTGGGACTAGCGGGAGGCCCCCCTACGAGCAGTACTTC,CASSRGTSGRPPYEQYF
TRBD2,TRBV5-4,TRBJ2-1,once,TGTGCCAGCAGCGTAGCGGGAGGGCCGCCTGAGCAGTTCTTC,CASSVAGGPPEQFF
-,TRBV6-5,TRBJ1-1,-,TGTGCCAGCAGTTACTTTCGGGAGGACACTGAAGCTTTCTTT,CASSYFREDTEAFF
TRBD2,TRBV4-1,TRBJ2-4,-,TGCGCCAGCAGCCTACTAGCGGGAGGAGTAAACATTCAGTACTTC,CASSLLAGGVNIQYF
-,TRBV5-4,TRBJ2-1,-,TGTGCCAGCAGCTTGGCGCATGAGCAGTTCTTC,CASSLAHEQFF